This T cell receptor (beta chain) was recovered during a study of cytomegalovirus exposure and HLA in healthy donors. Whole-study results and caveats: Some highly shared sequence variants likely arose as a pipeline artifact. Reported performance of the classifier showed diagnosis of cytomegalovirus status with high specificity and sensitivity. DRB1 showed the most TCR associations and HLA-C the fewest in a later analysis, as rates varied by HLA locus.

This PCR relied on a set of 60 Vbeta primers and 13 Jbeta primers. Using immunoSEQ multiplex PCR, the repertoire was profiled, and TCRdb retains in-frame clones only, with some absent. Among fewer than 200,000 clones, 81% were seen once, and the ten largest hold more than 3%. Comment on this clone: Antigen specificity is unknown.

V was clipped by 1 base and J by 7 bases; unmatched bases: 14. This CDR3 is 18 amino acids long. Germline V gene data show CDR1 as SGHNT and CDR2 as YENEEA. The rearrangement links TRBV11-3 to TRBJ1-2, with 11 bases matching TRBD1. Sequencing was done on a sample of PBMCs. The receptor was isolated from a man aged 40-49 years in good health and CMV-seropositive. Written as DNA, the CDR3 is TGTGCCAGCAGCTTAGGGGACAGGGGGATCCTAGCTCGCTCTGGCTACACCTTC. Encoded protein: CASSLGDRGILARSGYTF.